Detailed here is one T cell receptor (beta chain). The entry originates in a study of blood T cell repertoires in COVID-19. The CDR3 sequence is 15 residues long. Between the trimmed V and J ends, which lost 5 bases and 6 bases, there was a span of 22 bases. Germline V gene data show CDR1 as GTSNPN and CDR2 as SVGIG (reference sequence). Measured with immunoSEQ multiplex PCR; TCRdb has only the in-frame clones, and not every one. The sample holds about 400,000 clones, around nine tenths seen once. Recruitment covered 25 or so US areas and drew participants whose ages spanned roughly 18 to 100 years. What was sequenced was PBMCs or T cells enriched from blood (not recorded which). The TCR sequence derives from a woman aged 30 to 39 who had recovered from COVID-19. The V call is TRBV30, the J call TRBJ1-2, with D possibly TRBD1 on 6 matching bases. DNA for the CDR3: TGTGCCTGGGACCCGGGACACCAACGGAGGAATGGCTACACCTTC. Protein: CAWDPGHQRRNGYTF.